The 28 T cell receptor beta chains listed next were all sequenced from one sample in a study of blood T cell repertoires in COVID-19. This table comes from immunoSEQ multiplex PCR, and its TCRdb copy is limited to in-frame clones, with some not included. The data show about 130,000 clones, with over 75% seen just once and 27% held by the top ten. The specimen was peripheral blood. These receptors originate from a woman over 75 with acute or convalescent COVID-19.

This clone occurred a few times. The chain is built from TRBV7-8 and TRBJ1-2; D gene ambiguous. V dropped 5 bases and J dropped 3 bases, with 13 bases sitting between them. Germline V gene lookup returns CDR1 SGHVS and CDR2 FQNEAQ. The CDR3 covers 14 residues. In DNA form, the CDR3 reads TGTGCCAGCAGCGGTACGGAAGCGGACTATGGCTACACCTTC. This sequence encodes CASSGTEADYGYTF.

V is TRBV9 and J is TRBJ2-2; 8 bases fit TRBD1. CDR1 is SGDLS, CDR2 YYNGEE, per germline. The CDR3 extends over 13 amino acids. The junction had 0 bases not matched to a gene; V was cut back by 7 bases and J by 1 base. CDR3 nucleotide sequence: TGTGCCAGCGGGACAGGGAACACCGGGGAGCTGTTTTTT. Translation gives CASGTGNTGELFF.

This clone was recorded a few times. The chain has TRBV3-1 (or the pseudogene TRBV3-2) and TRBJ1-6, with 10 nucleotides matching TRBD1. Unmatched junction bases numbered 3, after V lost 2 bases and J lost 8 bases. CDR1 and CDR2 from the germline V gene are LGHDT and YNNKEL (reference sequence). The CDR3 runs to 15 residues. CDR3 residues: CASSQRTGGDSPLHF. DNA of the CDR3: TGTGCCAGCAGCCAAAGGACAGGGGGGGATTCACCCCTCCACTTT.

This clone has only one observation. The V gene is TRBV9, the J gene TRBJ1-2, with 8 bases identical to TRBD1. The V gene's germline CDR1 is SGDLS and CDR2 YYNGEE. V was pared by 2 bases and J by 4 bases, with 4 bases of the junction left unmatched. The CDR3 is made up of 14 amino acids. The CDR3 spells CASSVDQGAYGYTF. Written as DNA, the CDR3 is TGTGCCAGCAGCGTGGATCAGGGGGCCTATGGCTACACCTTC.

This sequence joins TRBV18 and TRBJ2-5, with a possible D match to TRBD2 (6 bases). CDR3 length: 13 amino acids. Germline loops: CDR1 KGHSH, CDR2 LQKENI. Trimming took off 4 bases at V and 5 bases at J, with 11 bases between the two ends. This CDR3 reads CASSRHGGETQYF. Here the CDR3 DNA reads TGTGCCAGCTCACGCCACGGAGGGGAGACCCAGTACTTC.

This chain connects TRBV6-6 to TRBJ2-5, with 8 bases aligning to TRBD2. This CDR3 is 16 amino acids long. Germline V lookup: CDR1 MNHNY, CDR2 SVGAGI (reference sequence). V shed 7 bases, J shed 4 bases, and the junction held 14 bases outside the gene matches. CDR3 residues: CASKKHGGARTETQYF. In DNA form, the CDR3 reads TGTGCCAGCAAAAAACACGGGGGGGCCCGTACAGAGACCCAGTACTTC.

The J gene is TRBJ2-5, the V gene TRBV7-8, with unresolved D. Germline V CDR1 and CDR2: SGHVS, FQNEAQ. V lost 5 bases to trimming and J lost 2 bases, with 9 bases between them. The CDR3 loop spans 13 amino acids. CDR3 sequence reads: CASSRFGQETQYF. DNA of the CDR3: TGTGCCAGCAGCCGATTCGGGCAAGAGACCCAGTACTTC.

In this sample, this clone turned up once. CDR3 region: CASSYSELSGEAFF. The CDR3 DNA sequence: TGCGCCAGCAGCTACTCCGAGTTAAGCGGTGAAGCTTTCTTT. V is TRBV5-1 and J is TRBJ1-1, with D unresolved. This CDR3 is built from 14 residues. V was cut by 3 bases and J by 7 bases, with 16 bases left in between. The germline gives CDR1 SGHRS, CDR2 YFSETQ.

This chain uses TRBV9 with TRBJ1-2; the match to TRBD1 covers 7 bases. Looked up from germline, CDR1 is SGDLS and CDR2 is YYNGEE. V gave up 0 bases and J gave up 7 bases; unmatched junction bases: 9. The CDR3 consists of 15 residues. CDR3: CASSVGTGVGSGYTF. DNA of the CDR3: TGTGCCAGCAGCGTAGGGACAGGCGTCGGGAGTGGCTACACCTTC.

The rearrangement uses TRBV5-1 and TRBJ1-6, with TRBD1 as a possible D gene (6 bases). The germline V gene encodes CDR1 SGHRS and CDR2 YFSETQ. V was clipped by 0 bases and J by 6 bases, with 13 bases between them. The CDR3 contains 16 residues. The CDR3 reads CASSLAQGTSNSPLHF. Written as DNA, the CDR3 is TGCGCCAGCAGCTTGGCCCAAGGGACAAGTAATTCACCCCTCCACTTT.

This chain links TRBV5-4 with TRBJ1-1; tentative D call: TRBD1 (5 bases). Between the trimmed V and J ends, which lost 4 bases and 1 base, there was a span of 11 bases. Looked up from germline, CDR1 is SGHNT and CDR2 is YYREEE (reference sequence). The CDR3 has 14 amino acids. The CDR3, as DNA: TGTGCCAGCAGCCCGTGGGGGGGGAACACTGAAGCTTTCTTT. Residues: CASSPWGGNTEAFF.

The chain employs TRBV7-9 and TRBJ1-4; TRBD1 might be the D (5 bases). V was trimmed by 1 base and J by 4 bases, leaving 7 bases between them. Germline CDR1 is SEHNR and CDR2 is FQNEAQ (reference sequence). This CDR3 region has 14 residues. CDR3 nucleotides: TGTGCCAGCAGCTTAGGACAGATTAATGAAAAACTGTTTTTT. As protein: CASSLGQINEKLFF.

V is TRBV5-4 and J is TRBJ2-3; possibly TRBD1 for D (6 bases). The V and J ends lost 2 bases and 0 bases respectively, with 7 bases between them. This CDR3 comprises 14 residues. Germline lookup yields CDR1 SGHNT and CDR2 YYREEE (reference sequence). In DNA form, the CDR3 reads TGTGCCAGCAGCTTACAGGGAAGCACAGATACGCAGTATTTT. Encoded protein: CASSLQGSTDTQYF.

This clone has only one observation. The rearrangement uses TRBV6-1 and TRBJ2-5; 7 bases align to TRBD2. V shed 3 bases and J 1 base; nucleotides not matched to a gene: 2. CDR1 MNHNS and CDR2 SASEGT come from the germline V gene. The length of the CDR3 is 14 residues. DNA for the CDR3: TGTGCCAGCAGTGAGGGAGGGGCCCAAGAGACCCAGTACTTC. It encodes CASSEGGAQETQYF.

The CDR3 sequence: CASSRSKDSDYGYTF. The DNA for the CDR3 is TGTGCCAGCAGTCGATCAAAGGACTCTGACTATGGCTACACCTTC. This sequence joins TRBV27 and TRBJ1-2; D not certain. Trimming removed 5 bases from V and 3 bases from J, with 16 bases in between. This CDR3 region has 15 residues. Germline lookup yields CDR1 MNHEY and CDR2 SMNVEV (reference sequence).

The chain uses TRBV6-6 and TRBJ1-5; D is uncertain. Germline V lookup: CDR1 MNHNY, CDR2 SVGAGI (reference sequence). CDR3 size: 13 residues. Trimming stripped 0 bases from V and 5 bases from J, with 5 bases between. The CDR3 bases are TGTGCCAGCAGTTACTCGAGTTATCAGCCCCAGCATTTT. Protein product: CASSYSSYQPQHF.

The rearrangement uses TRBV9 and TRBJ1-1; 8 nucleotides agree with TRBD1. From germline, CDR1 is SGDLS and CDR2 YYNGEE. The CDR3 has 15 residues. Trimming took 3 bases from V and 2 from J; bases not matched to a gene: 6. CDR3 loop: CASSAAGTGNTEAFF. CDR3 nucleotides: TGTGCCAGCAGCGCAGCCGGGACAGGCAACACTGAAGCTTTCTTT.

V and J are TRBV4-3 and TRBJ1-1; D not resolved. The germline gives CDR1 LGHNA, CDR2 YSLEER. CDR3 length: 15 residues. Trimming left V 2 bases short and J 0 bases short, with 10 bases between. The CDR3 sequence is CASSQTTAMNTEAFF. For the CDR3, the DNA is TGCGCCAGCAGCCAAACAACAGCTATGAACACTGAAGCTTTCTTT.

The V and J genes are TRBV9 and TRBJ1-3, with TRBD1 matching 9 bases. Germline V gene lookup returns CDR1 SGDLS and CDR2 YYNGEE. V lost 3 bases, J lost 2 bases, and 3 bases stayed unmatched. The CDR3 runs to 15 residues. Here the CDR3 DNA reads TGTGCCAGCAGCGCTTACAGGGGGCCTGGAAACACCATATATTTT. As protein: CASSAYRGPGNTIYF.

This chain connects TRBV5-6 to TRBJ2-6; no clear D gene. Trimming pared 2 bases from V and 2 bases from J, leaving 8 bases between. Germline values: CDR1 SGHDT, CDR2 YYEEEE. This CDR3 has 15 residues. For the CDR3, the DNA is TGTGCCAGCAGCTTTTTTCCGGCTGGGGCCAACGTCCTGACTTTC. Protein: CASSFFPAGANVLTF.

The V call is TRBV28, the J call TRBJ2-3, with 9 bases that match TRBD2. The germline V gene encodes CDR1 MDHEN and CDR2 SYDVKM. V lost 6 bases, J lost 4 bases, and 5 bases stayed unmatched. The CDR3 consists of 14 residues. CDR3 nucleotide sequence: TGTGCCAGCAGCTCTAGCGGGGAGGCAGATACGCAGTATTTT. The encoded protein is CASSSSGEADTQYF.

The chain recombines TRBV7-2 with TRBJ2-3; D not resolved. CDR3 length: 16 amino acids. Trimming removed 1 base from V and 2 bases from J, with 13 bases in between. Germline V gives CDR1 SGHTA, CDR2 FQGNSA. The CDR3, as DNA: TGTGCCAGCAGCTTAGTCGTCAGATCCTTCACAGATACGCAGTATTTT. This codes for CASSLVVRSFTDTQYF.

CDR3 sequence reads: CASSGEGGNQPQHF. The CDR3 DNA is TGTGCCAGCAGTGGGGAGGGAGGCAATCAGCCCCAGCATTTT. V usage is TRBV2 and J usage is TRBJ1-5; D call uncertain. V was cut by 4 bases and J by 2 bases, with 9 bases left in between. The CDR3 covers 14 residues. In germline, CDR1 is SNHLY, CDR2 FYNNEI.

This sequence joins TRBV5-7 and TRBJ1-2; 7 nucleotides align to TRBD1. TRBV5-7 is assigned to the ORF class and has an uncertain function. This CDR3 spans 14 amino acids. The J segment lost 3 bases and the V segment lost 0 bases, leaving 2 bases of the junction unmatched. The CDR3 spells CASSLGQGDYGYTF. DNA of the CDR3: TGTGCCAGCAGCTTGGGCCAGGGGGACTATGGCTACACCTTC.

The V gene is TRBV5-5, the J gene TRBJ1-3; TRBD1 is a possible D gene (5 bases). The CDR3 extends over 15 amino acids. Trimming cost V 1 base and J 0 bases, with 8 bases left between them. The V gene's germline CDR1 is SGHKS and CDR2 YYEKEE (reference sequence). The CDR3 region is CASSLTGVSGNTIYF. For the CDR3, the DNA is TGTGCCAGCAGCTTGACAGGAGTCTCTGGAAACACCATATATTTT.

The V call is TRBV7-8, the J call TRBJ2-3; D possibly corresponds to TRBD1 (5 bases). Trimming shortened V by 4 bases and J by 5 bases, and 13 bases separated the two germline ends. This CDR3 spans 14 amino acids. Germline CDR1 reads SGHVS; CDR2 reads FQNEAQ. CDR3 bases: TGTGCCAGCAGCTCAGAAGGGGTTAGAGATACGCAGTATTTT. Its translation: CASSSEGVRDTQYF.

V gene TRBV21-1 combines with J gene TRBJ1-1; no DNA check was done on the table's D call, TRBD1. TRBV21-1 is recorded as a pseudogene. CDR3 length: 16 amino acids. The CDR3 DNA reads TGTGCCAGCAGCAAAGCCATCCAGGTTGAAAATTCTGAAGCTTTCTTT. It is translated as CASSKAIQVENSEAFF.

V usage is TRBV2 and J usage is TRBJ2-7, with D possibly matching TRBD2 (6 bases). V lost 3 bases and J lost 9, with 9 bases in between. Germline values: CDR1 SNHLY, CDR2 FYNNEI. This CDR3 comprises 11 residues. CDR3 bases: TGTGCCAGCAGTGAGATGCGGGGGCAGTACGTC. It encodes CASSEMRGQYV.